This TCR beta chain was recovered during a study of tumor-infiltrating lymphocytes in primary liver carcinoma. Across the whole study: The patients, men and women alike, were aged 30 to 69 years. Measuring about 4 to 10 cm across, the tumors were staged as T1-T3 N0M0.

Unsorted bulk tissue of about 20-32 mg yielded co-extracted RNA and DNA. Researchers took samples from five separate regions of each tumor. Over 85% viable tumor cells were present in every tumor sample. Trimming removed 1 base at V and 7 bases at J, with 16 bases between. CDR1 is LGHNA and CDR2 is YNFKEQ in the germline V gene. The CDR3 extends over 15 amino acids. The investigators made TCR beta cDNA from roughly 0.55 ug total RNA, using a constant-region primer. Libraries for TCR beta were built through three nested multiplex PCR rounds, which together made up a slightly modified ARM-PCR procedure. Running about 11 cycles apiece, the first two PCR rounds relied on TRBV1-TRBV30 forward primers together with a C-beta reverse primer. TCRdb reanalysed the multiplex PCR reads using MiXCR and keeps one entry per CDR3 protein. The sample shows roughly 200,000 distinct CDR3 sequences, over 80% of them seen only once.

The origin of this receptor is a middle-aged man with primary liver carcinoma and hepatitis B virus infection. J is TRBJ1-1 and V is TRBV4-2; D not resolved. Sequenced sample: tumor tissue from primary liver carcinoma. The CDR3 loop is CASSQGTPIGLEAFF. CDR3 DNA sequence: TGTGCCAGCAGCCAAGGGACCCCGATAGGCCTTGAAGCTTTCTTT.